This TCR beta chain was identified during a study of CD8 T cells in ankylosing spondylitis. Study outcomes and limitations: Matched ankylosing spondylitis synovial fluid reportedly contained a significantly enriched population of disease-linked clones. Earlier studies detected some motif variants in reactive arthritis synovial fluid and blood. Seemingly characteristic of ankylosing spondylitis blood was a TCR beta motif consisting of fewer than 10 highly homologous variants.

For TCR beta, libraries came from quantitative 5'-RACE with molecular barcodes. MiXCR was run by TCRdb on the 5' RACE reads, yielding one entry per CDR3 protein. This repertoire shows about 150,000 distinct CDR3 sequences, around 6.6% found once; its top ten account for approximately 13%. The CDR3 is 14 residues long. Trimming removed 2 bases from V and 2 bases from J, with 7 bases in between. The germline V gene encodes CDR1 KGHSH and CDR2 LQKENI. This clonotype showed up many times. Its antigen is undetermined. V is TRBV18 and J is TRBJ2-1, with D unclear. The origin of this receptor is a female donor with ankylosing spondylitis or in good health (not recorded which). The sequencing sample was made of blood, either unsorted or a sorted T cell fraction (not recorded which). The CDR3, as DNA: TGTGCCAGCTCACCAGATGTGGCCTACAATGAGCAGTTCTTC. Translation gives CASSPDVAYNEQFF.